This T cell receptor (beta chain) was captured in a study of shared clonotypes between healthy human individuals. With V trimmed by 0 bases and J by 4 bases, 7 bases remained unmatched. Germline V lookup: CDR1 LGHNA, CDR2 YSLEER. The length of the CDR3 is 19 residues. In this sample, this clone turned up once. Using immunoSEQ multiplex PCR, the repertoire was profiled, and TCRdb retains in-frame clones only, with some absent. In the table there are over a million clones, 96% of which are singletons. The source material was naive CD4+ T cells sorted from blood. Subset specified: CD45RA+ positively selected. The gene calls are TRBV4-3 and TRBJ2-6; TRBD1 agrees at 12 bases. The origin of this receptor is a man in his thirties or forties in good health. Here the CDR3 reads CASSQDLGQGASGANVLTF. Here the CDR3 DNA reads TGCGCCAGCAGCCAAGATTTGGGACAGGGGGCAAGCGGGGCCAACGTCCTGACTTTC.